These 15 T cell receptor beta chains were sequenced from one sample in a study of molecular identifiers for immune sequencing clone quantification. TCRdb recomputed calls from the PCR reads with MiXCR, one row per CDR3 protein. This table has around 460,000 distinct CDR3 sequences, 25% appearing once. The sample taken for sequencing was naive CD8+ T cells from blood, with Jurkat cell RNA spiked in. Subset indicated: FACS-sorted CD8+CD4-CCR7+CD45RA+ naive T cells. These receptors came from a human donor in good health. Some libraries in this study had Jurkat cell RNA spiked in.

This clonotype was detected many times. The gene calls are TRBV7-9 and TRBJ2-3; 7 nucleotides line up with TRBD1. The CDR3 contains 14 residues. The junction had 5 bases not matched to a gene; V was cut back by 4 bases and J by 4 bases. In germline, CDR1 is SEHNR, CDR2 FQNEAQ (reference sequence). The CDR3 spells CASSSQTGADTQYF. The CDR3 nucleotides are TGTGCCAGCAGCTCACAAACAGGGGCAGATACGCAGTATTTT.

This clonotype occurred many times. The chain joins TRBV20-1 to TRBJ2-7; 8 bases align to TRBD1. The CDR3 has 14 residues. CDR1 and CDR2 from the germline V gene are DFQATT and SNEGSKA (reference sequence). J gave up 1 base and V 3 bases, and 5 bases lay outside the gene matches. The CDR3 nucleotides are TGCAGTGCTAGGGGGCGACAGGGGTCCTACGAGCAGTACTTC. Its protein is CSARGRQGSYEQYF.

V gene TRBV12-3 or TRBV12-4 combines with J gene TRBJ1-1; maybe TRBD1 (5 bases). The CDR3 has 15 residues. V was pared by 3 bases and J by 3 bases, with 14 bases between. CDR3 residues: CASSFLWGGDTEAFF. The DNA for the CDR3 is TGTGCCAGCAGTTTCCTCTGGGGGGGGGACACTGAAGCTTTCTTT.

The V call is TRBV30, the J call TRBJ2-1; D gene unclear. Germline loops: CDR1 GTSNPN, CDR2 SVGIG (reference sequence). V lost 3 bases and J 7 bases, leaving 10 bases between the germline ends. The CDR3 is 12 residues long. The CDR3 DNA sequence: TGTGCCTGGAGCATGACTTTTAATGAGCAGTTCTTC. Translating it yields CAWSMTFNEQFF.

J is TRBJ1-3 and V is TRBV20-1; 9 bases agree with TRBD1. Germline trimming cut 6 bases from V and 2 bases from J; bases unmatched to any gene: 5. Germline values: CDR1 DFQATT, CDR2 SNEGSKA (reference sequence). CDR3 length: 14 residues. The CDR3 reads CSALRTGAGNTIYF. Written as DNA, the CDR3 is TGCAGTGCGCTACGGACAGGGGCTGGAAACACCATATATTTT.

Of note for this clonotype: A single base separates this from a much larger clone, so it may be a read error. The chain joins TRBV12-3 or TRBV12-4 to TRBJ1-6; D call uncertain. This CDR3 is 13 amino acids long. V was trimmed by 3 bases and J by 10 bases, leaving 10 bases between them. As DNA, the CDR3 is TGTGCCAGCAGTTTTTTCCTCTGGTCACCCCTCCACTTT. Encoded protein: CASSFFLWSPLHF.

The chain is built from TRBV4-3 and TRBJ1-6, with 8 bases that match TRBD1. This CDR3 is built from 15 residues. CDR1 and CDR2 (germline): LGHNA, YSLEER. V gave up 0 bases and J gave up 7 bases; unmatched junction bases: 2. DNA for the CDR3: TGCGCCAGCAGCCAAGATGACAGGGGAAATTCACCCCTCCACTTT. Encoded protein: CASSQDDRGNSPLHF.

The V call is TRBV20-1, the J call TRBJ2-1; weak D call: TRBD2 (5 bases). The V and J ends lost 7 bases and 8 bases respectively, with 21 bases between them. Germline-derived CDR1 and CDR2 are DFQATT and SNEGSKA (reference sequence). This CDR3 spans 14 amino acids. The CDR3 DNA reads as TGCAGTGTTAGGAGCGGTCTTAACACGGATGAGCAGTTCTTC. Translating it yields CSVRSGLNTDEQFF.

The chain uses TRBV12-5 and TRBJ2-7, with D unresolved. This CDR3 is 15 amino acids long. Germline V CDR1 and CDR2: LGHNT, FRNRAP. The germline V and J ends were trimmed by 7 bases and 0 bases, with 16 bases remaining between them. This CDR3 reads CASALDLTSSYEQYF. CDR3 sequence (DNA): TGTGCTAGTGCCCTGGACCTCACGAGCTCCTACGAGCAGTACTTC.

A note on this clonotype: The CDR3 does not close with the conserved phenylalanine or tryptophan, likely indicating a read error. V gene TRBV19 combines with J gene TRBJ2-1; TRBD2 agrees at 10 bases. Losses at the gene ends were 2 bases for V and 9 bases for J; bases not matched to a gene: 7. This CDR3 comprises 15 residues. Germline V gives CDR1 LNHDA, CDR2 SQIVND (reference sequence). The CDR3 loop is CASSISTSGIGEQFL. CDR3 sequence (DNA): TGTGCCAGTAGTATAAGCACTAGCGGGATAGGTGAGCAGTTCCTC.

This clonotype was counted between two and nine times. The genes are TRBV15 and TRBJ1-5; D call uncertain. The germline gives CDR1 LNHNV, CDR2 YYDKDF (reference sequence). The V end lost 3 bases, the J end lost 1 base, and 7 bases lay between the germline ends. The CDR3 is 14 amino acids. CDR3 DNA: TGTGCCACCAGCAGTGGATGGAGCAATCAGCCCCAGCATTTT. It encodes CATSSGWSNQPQHF.

This clonotype was seen more than once but under ten times. The J gene is TRBJ2-6, the V gene TRBV20-1; D gene unclear. With 0 bases removed from V and 0 bases from J, the gap between germline ends came to 12 bases. The CDR3 is 17 amino acids. The germline V gene has CDR1 DFQATT and CDR2 SNEGSKA (reference sequence). The CDR3 DNA is TGCAGTGCTAGAGATCCCGTCTTAAGCTCTGGGGCCAACGTCCTGACTTTC. The encoded protein is CSARDPVLSSGANVLTF.

This clonotype has ten or more counts. This sequence joins TRBV29-1 and TRBJ2-7, with TRBD2 matching over 10 bases. The V and J ends lost 5 bases and 3 bases, in that order; junction bases with no gene match: 7. CDR3 size: 14 residues. CDR1 and CDR2 (germline): SQVTM, ANQGSEA. This CDR3 is CSVFASGSSYEQYF. In nucleotides, the CDR3 is TGCAGCGTTTTCGCTAGCGGGAGTAGCTACGAGCAGTACTTC.

Details on this clonotype: Sequence at one end of the junction differs from germline and may be a read error. The CDR3, as DNA: TGTGCCAGCTCAGAGGGACTAGTTTTCCCCCAAGAGCCCCAGTACTTC. Protein sequence: CASSEGLVFPQEPQYF. This chain links TRBV18 with TRBJ2-5, with 8 bases that match TRBD2. The CDR3 is 16 residues long. The V gene's germline CDR1 is KGHSH and CDR2 LQKENI.

This chain joins TRBV29-1 and TRBJ2-7; D is possibly TRBD2 (7 bases). Germline loops: CDR1 SQVTM, CDR2 ANQGSEA. CDR3 length: 15 residues. Trimming pared 4 bases from V and 1 base from J, leaving 17 bases between. The CDR3 region is CSVVLGRGVSYEQYF. The CDR3 nucleotides read TGCAGCGTTGTGCTAGGGAGGGGGGTTTCCTACGAGCAGTACTTC.